Following are 24 T cell receptor beta chains from one sample sequenced in a study of CD8+ T cells in alopecia areata. RNA, once extracted, was reverse transcribed into cDNA for use as the sequencing template. Assay: immunoSEQ multiplex PCR; the TCRdb copy retains only in-frame clones and omits some. The sample has 25,000 or so clones, roughly half seen once; the top ten hold around a third. Specimen: NKG2D-high CD8+ T cells sorted from blood. The receptor source for this set is a human donor with alopecia areata.

J is TRBJ2-2 and V is TRBV5-4; 12 positions agree with TRBD2. Trimming cost V 0 bases and J 6 bases; bases outside gene matches: 9. The CDR3 extends over 18 amino acids. In germline, CDR1 is SGHNT, CDR2 YYREEE (reference sequence). The CDR3 bases are TGTGCCAGCAGCTTGGTCGTCCTAGCGGGAGGGCCGGCCGGGGAGCTGTTTTTT. Its protein is CASSLVVLAGGPAGELFF. Drawing the rest from reference TRBV5-4 and TRBJ2-2, the complete variable domain is ETGVTQSPTHLIKTRGQQVTLRCSSQSGHNTVSWYQQALGQGPQFIFQYYREEENGRGNFPPRFSGLQFPNYSSELNVNALELDDSALYLCASSLVVLAGGPAGELFFGEGSRLTVL.

This clone was found a few times. Germline and junction disagree at one end, which may indicate a read error. The V call is TRBV6-5, the J call TRBJ1-4; 7 nucleotides agree with TRBD1. The J call may be mistaken, given a closer DNA end match to TRBJ2-2. This CDR3 has 13 amino acids. Per the germline V gene, CDR1 is MNHEY and CDR2 is SVGAGI. DNA for the CDR3: TGTGCCAGCAGTAACTCACAGGGGCGGGAGCTGTTTTTT. Encoded protein: CASSNSQGRELFF.

V is TRBV4-3 and J is TRBJ1-4; maybe TRBD1 (5 bases). Trimming cost V 0 bases and J 8 bases, with 13 bases left between them. CDR1 and CDR2 (germline): LGHNA, YSLEER. CDR3 size: 15 residues. The chain's CDR3 is CASSQEKQVYEKLFF. In nucleotides, the CDR3 is TGCGCCAGCAGCCAAGAGAAACAGGTCTACGAAAAACTGTTTTTT.

This clone was counted between two and nine times. The rearrangement joins TRBV19 to TRBJ2-3; D is possibly TRBD1 (7 bases). Trimming took off 6 bases at V and 2 bases at J, with 15 bases between the two ends. The V gene's germline CDR1 is LNHDA and CDR2 SQIVND (reference sequence). This CDR3 region has 15 residues. CDR3 DNA: TGTGCCAGTAGATGGCAGGGGGGACTCACAGATACGCAGTATTTT. This codes for CASRWQGGLTDTQYF.

This clone was observed a few times. The chain has TRBV4-1 and TRBJ1-1, with D possibly being TRBD1 (5 bases). Trimming cost V 4 bases and J 0 bases, with 9 bases left between them. The CDR3 consists of 14 residues. Germline CDR1 is MGHRA and CDR2 is YSYEKL. CDR3 nucleotide sequence: TGCGCCAGCAGCCTGACAGCAATGAACACTGAAGCTTTCTTT. This translates into CASSLTAMNTEAFF.

This clone has a single count. The rearrangement uses TRBV5-5 and TRBJ2-7; D gene uncertain. CDR3 size: 12 residues. Trimming cost V 3 bases and J 5 bases, with 9 bases left between them. Germline CDR1 reads SGHKS; CDR2 reads YYEKEE (reference sequence). The CDR3 region is CASSWSGNEQYF. DNA for the CDR3: TGTGCCAGCAGCTGGAGTGGGAACGAGCAGTACTTC.

The rearrangement links TRBV15 to TRBJ2-7; D perhaps matches TRBD1 (6 bases). Deletions cut 3 bases from V and 2 bases from J, with 14 bases between. Germline V lookup: CDR1 LNHNV, CDR2 YYDKDF (reference sequence). This CDR3 has 15 amino acids. CDR3 amino acids: CATSSRDNLPYEQYF. The CDR3 nucleotides are TGTGCCACCAGCAGTCGGGACAACCTCCCCTACGAGCAGTACTTC.

The gene calls are TRBV4-1 and TRBJ2-3; D is ambiguous. V was pared by 0 bases and J by 4 bases, with 2 bases between. This CDR3 has 12 amino acids. Germline V gene lookup returns CDR1 MGHRA and CDR2 YSYEKL. CDR3 residues: CASSQDSDTQYF. The CDR3 bases are TGCGCCAGCAGCCAAGATTCAGATACGCAGTATTTT.

This sequence joins TRBV7-9 and TRBJ1-2; a weak D match, TRBD1 (5 bases). CDR3 length equals 14 residues. CDR1 SEHNR and CDR2 FQNEAQ come from the germline V gene (reference sequence). The V end was cut by 3 bases, the J end by 4 bases, with 12 bases between. CDR3: CASSLGTRPYGYTF. CDR3 nucleotide sequence: TGTGCCAGCAGCTTGGGGACCCGTCCCTATGGCTACACCTTC.

The chain combines TRBV2 with TRBJ2-4; no definite D call. The CDR3 covers 18 residues. Trimming removed 2 bases from V and 0 bases from J, with 17 bases in between. Looked up from germline, CDR1 is SNHLY and CDR2 is FYNNEI. This CDR3 reads CASSEPVLVSLAKNIQYF. The DNA for the CDR3 is TGTGCCAGCAGTGAACCAGTCCTAGTTAGTCTAGCCAAAAACATTCAGTACTTC.

The chain couples TRBV27 to TRBJ2-1; D is unresolved. CDR3 length: 13 amino acids. V was clipped by 6 bases and J by 6 bases, with 12 bases between them. Per germline, CDR1 MNHEY and CDR2 SMNVEV (reference sequence). The chain's CDR3 is CASSEVGLNEQFF. CDR3 nucleotides: TGTGCCAGCAGCGAGGTGGGTCTCAATGAGCAGTTCTTC.

The chain joins TRBV9 to TRBJ1-5, with D hard to call. V lost 3 bases, J lost 3 bases, and 10 bases lay in between. The CDR3 consists of 14 residues. Germline V gives CDR1 SGDLS, CDR2 YYNGEE. The CDR3 spells CASSDGLINQPQHF. DNA for the CDR3: TGTGCCAGCAGCGATGGACTGATCAATCAGCCCCAGCATTTT.

This chain connects TRBV15 to TRBJ2-6, with 12 bases identical to TRBD2. The V segment lost 3 bases and the J segment 0 bases; nucleotides outside the gene matches: 6. CDR3 size: 19 residues. Germline values: CDR1 LNHNV, CDR2 YYDKDF (reference sequence). CDR3 sequence (DNA): TGTGCCACCAGCAGCAAGGGACTAGCGGGTTTCTCTGGGGCCAACGTCCTGACTTTC. Amino acid sequence: CATSSKGLAGFSGANVLTF. The full variable domain, its missing parts supplied by reference TRBV15 and TRBJ2-6, is DAMVIQNPRYQVTQFGKPVTLSCSQTLNHNVMYWYQQKSSQAPKLLFHYYDKDFNNEADTPDNFQSRRPNTSFCFLDIRSPGLGDTAMYLCATSSKGLAGFSGANVLTFGAGSRLTVL.

The chain uses TRBV7-6 and TRBJ2-1, with a tentative D call TRBD2 (5 bases). The CDR3 length is 14 residues. The germline V gene has CDR1 SGHVS and CDR2 FNYEAQ. With 5 bases removed from V and 7 bases from J, the gap between germline ends came to 15 bases. The CDR3 spells CASSRIGSGNEQFF. The CDR3 DNA is TGTGCCAGCAGCAGAATTGGGAGCGGTAATGAGCAGTTCTTC. The complete variable domain, with remaining parts taken from reference TRBV7-6 and TRBJ2-1, reads GAGVSQSPRYKVTKRGQDVALRCDPISGHVSLYWYRQALGQGPEFLTYFNYEAQQDKSGLPNDRFSAERPEGSISTLTIQRTEQRDSAMYRCASSRIGSGNEQFFGPGTRLTVL.

This clone was seen once. The chain carries TRBV6-1 and TRBJ2-1, with a possible D match to TRBD2 (6 bases). From germline, CDR1 is MNHNS and CDR2 SASEGT. This CDR3 is built from 16 residues. Trimming removed 1 base from V and 3 bases from J, with 13 bases in between. The CDR3 DNA reads TGTGCCAGCAGTGAAGACGGCGGGACCCACTACAATGAGCAGTTCTTC. Translation: CASSEDGGTHYNEQFF.

This clone was detected only a few times. The chain employs TRBV25-1 and TRBJ1-1; 9 nucleotides match TRBD1. The junction had 4 bases not matched to a gene; V was cut back by 4 bases and J by 4 bases. CDR1 is MGHDK, CDR2 SYGVNS, per germline. The CDR3 is 14 residues long. The CDR3 sequence: CASSAGQGFTEAFF. CDR3 in DNA: TGTGCCAGCAGTGCGGGACAGGGCTTCACTGAAGCTTTCTTT.

This clone was seen a few times. The rearrangement joins TRBV18 to TRBJ2-1; D call uncertain. V lost 7 bases and J 4 bases, leaving 8 bases between the germline ends. Germline V lookup: CDR1 KGHSH, CDR2 LQKENI. The CDR3 totals 12 residues. The CDR3 reads CASLWRYNEQFF. Written as DNA, the CDR3 is TGTGCCAGCTTGTGGAGATACAATGAGCAGTTCTTC.

As regards this clone: The germline gene is not matched at one end of the junction; a read error may be the cause. The sample contains more than one DNA sequence encoding this CDR3. The chain joins TRBV9 to TRBJ2-4, with a weak D call TRBD2 (6 bases). This CDR3 region has 15 residues. Per germline, CDR1 SGDLS and CDR2 YYNGEE. CDR3 bases: TGTGCCAGCAGCGTAGCGGGAGCAGGAAGGAACATTCAATACTTC. The encoded protein is CASSVAGAGRNIQYF.

This clone was counted a few times. This sequence joins TRBV28 and TRBJ2-5; 7 positions match TRBD1. This CDR3 spans 15 amino acids. In germline, CDR1 is MDHEN, CDR2 SYDVKM. The ends lost 4 bases at V and 2 bases at J; junction bases unmatched: 7. CDR3 sequence reads: CASSSRTGRQETQYF. In DNA form, the CDR3 reads TGTGCCAGCAGTTCAAGGACAGGCCGACAAGAGACCCAGTACTTC.

The chain links TRBV7-9 to TRBJ1-2; possibly TRBD1 for D (5 bases). The CDR3 covers 15 residues. CDR1 and CDR2 from the germline V gene are SEHNR and FQNEAQ (reference sequence). V was cut by 5 bases and J by 7 bases, with 20 bases left in between. CDR3: CASSPNGAPGSGYTF. Here the CDR3 DNA reads TGTGCCAGCAGCCCAAATGGGGCCCCGGGCAGTGGCTACACCTTC.

The rearrangement uses TRBV6-5 and TRBJ1-2; possible D gene TRBD1, 6 bases. The CDR3 is 13 amino acids. CDR1 and CDR2 from the germline V gene are MNHEY and SVGAGI. V was trimmed by 2 bases and J by 5 bases, leaving 9 bases between them. Written as DNA, the CDR3 is TGTGCCAGCAGTTACGGGGGCGCGTATGGCTACACCTTC. This sequence encodes CASSYGGAYGYTF.

The chain uses TRBV10-3 and TRBJ2-5; 9 positions agree with TRBD2. CDR1 and CDR2 (germline): ENHRY, SYGVKD. The CDR3 contains 14 residues. V lost 5 bases to trimming and J lost 4 bases; unmatched junction nucleotides: 5. CDR3 sequence (DNA): TGTGCCATCAGTTTAGCGGGAGATGGAGAGACCCAGTACTTC. It encodes CAISLAGDGETQYF.

The rearrangement uses TRBV27 and TRBJ2-2, with D tentatively TRBD2 (6 bases). CDR3 size: 16 residues. CDR1 and CDR2 (germline): MNHEY, SMNVEV (reference sequence). Trimming shortened V by 2 bases and J by 4 bases, and 14 bases separated the two germline ends. CDR3 DNA sequence: TGTGCCAGCAGTTTAACTCCCGGGAGTTCCACCGGGGAGCTGTTTTTT. This sequence encodes CASSLTPGSSTGELFF.

The chain recombines TRBV28 with TRBJ1-1; 7 nucleotides line up with TRBD1. This CDR3 is built from 15 residues. Trimming cost V 5 bases and J 4 bases; bases outside gene matches: 10. The germline V gene has CDR1 MDHEN and CDR2 SYDVKM. The DNA of the CDR3 is TGTGCCAGCAGTAGACAGGGTCGGTTCCTCACTGAAGCTTTCTTT. Its protein product is CASSRQGRFLTEAFF.